The sequence of this TCR beta chain was determined in a study of blood T cell repertoires in COVID-19. Overall study: Acute and convalescent COVID-19 samples came from the United States, Italy and Spain. In each case, the material was cDNA or gDNA derived from T cells, B-cell-depleted T cells, or PBMCs.

In the original analysis: Nucleated cell number was recorded as an estimate derived from reference gene primer amplification. Sequenced by immunoSEQ multiplex PCR; TCRdb stores in-frame clones only, minus some. V and J calls and clone size follow that table, whereas D and trimming were derived from the DNA. The sample holds about 260,000 clones, approximately 91% seen once. CDR1 and CDR2 from the germline V gene are SEHNR and FQNEAQ (reference sequence). Trimming took 5 bases from V and 0 from J, leaving 11 bases between them. The CDR3 has 15 residues. This receptor was obtained from a human donor in a cohort sampled during active COVID-19. The rearrangement joins TRBV7-9 to TRBJ1-5; D call uncertain. Sequences were obtained from peripheral blood. CDR3 in amino acids: CASSPRGSSNQPQHF. The CDR3 DNA sequence: TGTGCCAGCAGCCCCCGCGGGAGTAGCAATCAGCCCCAGCATTTT.